Following are 25 T cell receptor beta chains from one sample sequenced in a study of T cell responses to AZD1222 COVID-19 vaccine. This table comes from immunoSEQ multiplex PCR, and its TCRdb copy is limited to in-frame clones, with some not included. The sample has 95,000 to 150,000 clones; around 93% are singletons. Here the sequenced sample was peripheral blood, taken 28 days after the second AZD1222 dose. These receptors all come from an adult who received the AZD1222 COVID-19 vaccine.

This rearrangement joins TRBV19 to TRBJ2-1; 7 bases are shared with TRBD2. V lost 2 bases and J lost 9; bases outside the gene matches: 10. Per germline, CDR1 LNHDA and CDR2 SQIVND (reference sequence). The CDR3 totals 15 residues. CDR3: CASSIIGGEWSEQFF. The CDR3 region has the DNA TGTGCCAGTAGTATAATTGGGGGGGAGTGGTCTGAGCAGTTCTTC. The whole variable domain, remainder taken from reference TRBV19 and TRBJ2-1, is DGGITQSPKYLFRKEGQNVTLSCEQNLNHDAMYWYRQDPGQGLRLIYYSQIVNDFQKGDIAEGYSVSREKKESFPLTVTSAQKNPTAFYLCASSIIGGEWSEQFFGPGTRLTVL.

CDR3 amino acids: CATRQDPWQFF. In DNA form, the CDR3 reads TGTGCCACCCGACAGGACCCCTGGCAGTTCTTC. The V gene is TRBV10-3, the J gene TRBJ2-1; D may be TRBD1 (6 bases). Germline assignment: CDR1 ENHRY and CDR2 SYGVKD. V was trimmed by 10 bases and J by 12 bases, leaving 16 bases between them. CDR3 length equals 11 residues.

The genes are TRBV7-2 and TRBJ2-1; D is possibly TRBD2 (5 bases). In germline, CDR1 is SGHTA, CDR2 FQGNSA. This CDR3 spans 15 amino acids. V lost 2 bases and J lost 3, with 11 bases in between. The CDR3 DNA follows: TGTGCCAGCAGCTTATCTTACGGGAACTACAATGAGCAGTTCTTC. It encodes CASSLSYGNYNEQFF.

The chain combines TRBV7-8 with TRBJ1-2; 9 positions match TRBD1. Germline V gene sequence: CDR1 SGHVS, CDR2 FQNEAQ. This CDR3 contains 18 residues. V lost 0 bases and J lost 4; bases outside the gene matches: 12. The CDR3 spells CASSLARGQGFSSYGYTF. The CDR3, as DNA: TGTGCCAGCAGCTTAGCGCGGGGACAGGGTTTCTCCAGCTATGGCTACACCTTC.

The CDR3 region is CASSLAPGSSYEQYF. The CDR3 DNA reads as TGCGCCAGCAGCTTGGCCCCAGGCAGCTCCTACGAGCAGTACTTC. The J gene is TRBJ2-7, the V gene TRBV5-1; unclear D gene. The germline V gene has CDR1 SGHRS and CDR2 YFSETQ. Trimming pared 0 bases from V and 0 bases from J, leaving 10 bases between. This CDR3 region has 15 residues.

The genes are TRBV10-2 and TRBJ1-1, with D tentatively TRBD1 (5 bases). Per germline, CDR1 WSHSY and CDR2 SAAADI. The CDR3 spans 13 residues. Between the trimmed V and J ends, which lost 7 bases and 3 bases, there was a span of 12 bases. CDR3: CASTPRQYTEAFF. The CDR3 DNA follows: TGCGCCAGCACCCCCAGACAGTACACTGAAGCTTTCTTT.

The chain employs TRBV2 and TRBJ1-2; D unclear. V was shortened by 4 bases and J by 4 bases, with 13 bases between the two germline ends. The CDR3 covers 14 residues. Per the germline V gene, CDR1 is SNHLY and CDR2 is FYNNEI. The CDR3 here is CASSGAGVGYGYTF. The CDR3 bases are TGTGCCAGCAGTGGGGCCGGGGTGGGCTATGGCTACACCTTC.

This sequence joins TRBV27 and TRBJ2-1, with D maybe TRBD2 (5 bases). V lost 4 bases, J lost 2 bases, and 15 bases lay in between. The CDR3 extends over 16 amino acids. Germline values: CDR1 MNHEY, CDR2 SMNVEV (reference sequence). Here the CDR3 DNA reads TGTGCCAGCAGTTCCCCCACGGGAACGCCCTACAATGAGCAGTTCTTC. Encoded protein: CASSSPTGTPYNEQFF.

V usage is TRBV5-4 and J usage is TRBJ2-7; 8 positions match TRBD2. The V and J ends lost 1 base and 6 bases, in that order; junction bases with no gene match: 3. Germline-derived CDR1 and CDR2 are SGHNT and YYREEE (reference sequence). The CDR3 is 13 amino acids. This CDR3 is CASSLRGGVEQYF. The CDR3, as DNA: TGTGCCAGCAGCTTGCGGGGGGGCGTCGAGCAGTACTTC.

This clone has just one count. J is TRBJ2-1 and V is TRBV6-5; D gene ambiguous. V lost 9 bases and J 0 bases, leaving 12 bases between the germline ends. From germline, CDR1 is MNHEY and CDR2 SVGAGI. The CDR3 sequence is 14 residues long. The CDR3 nucleotides are TGTGCCAGTTCAGTTCCGAGCTCCTACAATGAGCAGTTCTTC. It specifies CASSVPSSYNEQFF.

V gene TRBV19 combines with J gene TRBJ2-2; D uncertain. Germline V gene lookup returns CDR1 LNHDA and CDR2 SQIVND (reference sequence). Trimming shortened V by 5 bases and J by 3 bases, and 10 bases separated the two germline ends. CDR3 length equals 14 residues. CDR3 sequence reads: CASSPPKYTGELFF. CDR3 in DNA: TGTGCCAGTAGTCCCCCCAAGTACACCGGGGAGCTGTTTTTT.

This chain connects TRBV5-6 to TRBJ1-1; no clear D. The germline gives CDR1 SGHDT, CDR2 YYEEEE. Deletions cut 7 bases from V and 6 bases from J, with 19 bases between. The CDR3 is made up of 14 amino acids. The CDR3 sequence: CASSNSGFRSEAFF. In DNA, the CDR3 is TGTGCCAGCTCCAACAGTGGCTTTAGGTCTGAAGCTTTCTTT.

This chain joins TRBV19 and TRBJ1-5; TRBD1 matches 8 bases. The V segment lost 4 bases and the J segment 6 bases; nucleotides outside the gene matches: 8. The germline CDR1 and CDR2 sequences are LNHDA and SQIVND (reference sequence). The CDR3 runs to 15 residues. The DNA of the CDR3 is TGTGCCAGTAGTACACAAAGGACAGGGACTCAGCCCCAGCATTTT. It is translated as CASSTQRTGTQPQHF.

The chain employs TRBV6-5 and TRBJ1-1, with D uncertain. Germline lookup yields CDR1 MNHEY and CDR2 SVGAGI. The V end lost 9 bases, the J end lost 0 bases, and 14 bases lay between the germline ends. The CDR3 is 14 residues long. The CDR3, as DNA: TGTGCCAGTGCTACCGGGTTCCTGAACACTGAAGCTTTCTTT. It yields the protein CASATGFLNTEAFF.

The chain combines TRBV2 with TRBJ2-3; D gene ambiguous. V was clipped by 10 bases and J by 1 base, with 21 bases between them. CDR3 size: 16 residues. CDR1 and CDR2 from the germline V gene are SNHLY and FYNNEI. This chain's CDR3 is CATKPRPRIGTDTQYF. In DNA, the CDR3 is TGTGCCACCAAACCCCGCCCGCGAATTGGCACAGATACGCAGTATTTT.

The chain has TRBV9 and TRBJ1-3; maybe TRBD1 (5 bases). Germline CDR1 reads SGDLS; CDR2 reads YYNGEE. This CDR3 comprises 15 residues. Trimming removed 3 bases at V and 0 bases at J, with 10 bases between. The CDR3 spells CASSADIFSGNTIYF. CDR3 DNA sequence: TGTGCCAGCAGCGCGGACATCTTCTCTGGAAACACCATATATTTT.

The CDR3 is CRATGDGYTF. The CDR3 bases are TGCAGGGCGACAGGCGACGGCTACACCTTC. This chain joins TRBV20-1 and TRBJ1-2, with D possibly matching TRBD1 (6 bases). CDR1 DFQATT and CDR2 SNEGSKA come from the germline V gene (reference sequence). This CDR3 spans 10 amino acids.

The gene calls are TRBV19 and TRBJ2-5; TRBD2 matches at 12 bases. The CDR3 consists of 17 residues. Germline CDR1 LNHDA, CDR2 SQIVND (reference sequence). J was trimmed by 4 bases and V by 6 bases; bases with no gene match: 12. The CDR3 DNA sequence: TGTGCCAGTAGGCCACAGCTTCTAGCGGGAGGGCCAGAGACCCAGTACTTC. As protein: CASRPQLLAGGPETQYF.

The genes are TRBV5-1 and TRBJ2-2; 7 nucleotides align to TRBD1. With V trimmed by 0 bases and J by 6 bases, 11 bases remained unmatched. The germline V gene has CDR1 SGHRS and CDR2 YFSETQ. The CDR3 covers 17 residues. The CDR3 is CASSLAGLGQIPGELFF. CDR3 bases: TGCGCCAGCAGCTTGGCCGGATTGGGACAGATCCCCGGGGAGCTGTTTTTT. The variable domain in full, with the rest retrieved from reference TRBV5-1 and TRBJ2-2, is KAGVTQTPRYLIKTRGQQVTLSCSPISGHRSVSWYQQTPGQGLQFLFEYFSETQRNKGNFPGRFSGRQFSNSRSEMNVSTLELGDSALYLCASSLAGLGQIPGELFFGEGSRLTVL.

With respect to this clone: This specimen includes other DNA sequences encoding the same CDR3. V is TRBV6-2 or TRBV6-3 and J is TRBJ2-3, with TRBD2 matching over 12 bases. The V segment lost 6 bases and the J segment 4 bases; nucleotides outside the gene matches: 2. This CDR3 has 14 residues. CDR1 and CDR2 (germline): MNHEY, SVGEGT. CDR3 in amino acids: CASSWTSGADTQYF. In nucleotides, the CDR3 is TGTGCCAGCAGCTGGACTAGCGGGGCAGATACGCAGTATTTT.

The V and J genes are TRBV9 and TRBJ2-1, with TRBD2 matching over 7 bases. Germline lookup yields CDR1 SGDLS and CDR2 YYNGEE. With V trimmed by 4 bases and J by 6 bases, 10 bases remained unmatched. This CDR3 has 15 amino acids. The CDR3 nucleotides read TGTGCCAGCAGCCTGAATAGCGGGCCCCTCAATGAGCAGTTCTTC. Translated, it gives CASSLNSGPLNEQFF.

The chain links TRBV12-3 or TRBV12-4 to TRBJ2-1, with 7 positions matching TRBD2. J lost 3 bases, V lost 7 bases, and 3 bases had no gene match. The CDR3 has 13 amino acids. The CDR3 bases are TGTGCCAGCAACGGGGGGAGCTACAATGAGCAGTTCTTC. This codes for CASNGGSYNEQFF.

This chain links TRBV14 with TRBJ1-1, with no clear D. Germline-derived CDR1 and CDR2 are SGHDN and FVKESK. V lost 1 base and J 1 base, leaving 4 bases between the germline ends. The CDR3 contains 13 residues. The CDR3 protein is CASSQVQNTEAFF. The CDR3 DNA sequence: TGTGCCAGCAGCCAAGTTCAGAACACTGAAGCTTTCTTT.

The chain couples TRBV30 to TRBJ2-2; no reliable D call. V was trimmed by 2 bases and J by 6 bases, leaving 13 bases between them. CDR1 is GTSNPN, CDR2 SVGIG, per germline (reference sequence). The CDR3 totals 14 residues. Here the CDR3 DNA reads TGTGCCTGGAGTCGACAACCGGAATCCGGGGAGCTGTTTTTT. Translated, it gives CAWSRQPESGELFF.

The rearrangement links TRBV19 to TRBJ2-1; D perhaps matches TRBD1 (5 bases). From germline, CDR1 is LNHDA and CDR2 SQIVND (reference sequence). This CDR3 region has 13 residues. Trimming left V 7 bases short and J 3 bases short, with 10 bases between. CDR3 residues: CASTAGNYNEQFF. The DNA for the CDR3 is TGTGCCAGTACTGCAGGGAACTACAATGAGCAGTTCTTC.